This T cell receptor (beta chain) was recovered during a study of blood T cell repertoires in COVID-19. Study-wide context: T cells, B-cell-depleted T cells, or PBMCs supplied cDNA or gDNA.

The germline V gene encodes CDR1 MGHRA and CDR2 YSYEKL. The CDR3 spans 15 residues. The V end lost 1 base, the J end lost 10 bases, and 17 bases lay between the germline ends. Cohorts were based on clinical histories the participants reported. Before being deemed recovered, Cohort 3 donors had two negative PCRs, clearance, or symptom resolution. In the study's own analysis: Nucleated cell counts were estimated from reference gene primer amplification. TCRdb keeps only in-frame clones here, not all; method: immunoSEQ multiplex PCR. That table supplies the V and J calls and clone size; D and trimming were determined from the DNA. The table has under 250,000 clones, 85% to 90% seen once.

The sequenced sample was PBMCs or T cells enriched from blood (not recorded which). This TCR came from a man in his forties who had recovered from COVID-19. V gene TRBV4-1 combines with J gene TRBJ2-1, with D perhaps TRBD2 (6 bases). CDR3 sequence reads: CASSQGLALNGEQFF. CDR3 sequence (DNA): TGCGCCAGCAGCCAAGGGCTAGCGTTGAATGGGGAGCAGTTCTTC.